This record covers a single T cell receptor beta chain. This sample stems from a study of control samples from healthy donors and cancer patients. The V gene lost 1 base and the J gene lost 8 bases, with 7 bases spanning the gap. In germline, CDR1 is MGHRA, CDR2 YSYEKL. This CDR3 is 12 amino acids long. Libraries were prepared by immunoSEQ multiplex PCR; TCRdb keeps only in-frame clonotypes and omits some of them. The table has approximately 70,000 clones, around 82% seen once. The sample comprised blood. The sequence derives from a man aged 45-65 years in good health. The chain recombines TRBV4-1 with TRBJ2-3; no clear D. The CDR3 sequence is CASSQGASTQYF. CDR3 sequence (DNA): TGCGCCAGCAGCCAAGGTGCTTCTACGCAGTATTTT.